A single sample gave rise to the 19 T cell receptor beta chains below, sequenced in a study of cytomegalovirus exposure and HLA in healthy donors. The PCR ran on 60 Vbeta and 13 Jbeta primers. Sequencing used immunoSEQ multiplex PCR; TCRdb keeps in-frame clones, though not all of them. This sample yields some 180,000 clones, of which about 9% are seen a single time; less than 1.5% belongs to the top ten. The sequencing input was PBMCs. These receptors were collected from a woman in her thirties in good health and CMV-seropositive.

This clone appeared a few times. The chain carries TRBV13 and TRBJ1-2, with TRBD1 matching over 7 bases. V dropped 2 bases and J dropped 6; count of bases not matched to a gene: 6. In germline, CDR1 is PRHDT, CDR2 FYEKMQ (reference sequence). The CDR3 covers 14 residues. CDR3 DNA sequence: TGTGCCAGCAGCTTAACAGGGGACCTGCATGGCTACACCTTC. As protein: CASSLTGDLHGYTF.

This clone has only a few counts. The V and J genes are TRBV29-1 and TRBJ2-1, with unresolved D. Trimming took 6 bases from V and 9 from J, leaving 15 bases between them. The germline CDR1 and CDR2 sequences are SQVTM and ANQGSEA. The CDR3 extends over 12 amino acids. For the CDR3, the DNA is TGCAGCGTAATTGCCGCCCCTACTGAGCAGTTCTTC. As protein: CSVIAAPTEQFF.

V gene TRBV6-5 combines with J gene TRBJ1-1; 8 positions match TRBD1. The germline CDR1 and CDR2 sequences are MNHEY and SVGAGI. The CDR3 has 11 residues. V was pared by 5 bases and J by 13 bases, with 6 bases of the junction left unmatched. The CDR3 coding sequence is TGTGCCAGCAGTGGGACAGGCTGGGGTTTCTTT. Residues: CASSGTGWGFF.

Only a few counts were recorded for this clone. The chain joins TRBV11-3 to TRBJ1-1, with 11 positions matching TRBD1. V shed 4 bases and J 5 bases; nucleotides not matched to a gene: 6. This CDR3 is built from 15 residues. The V gene's germline CDR1 is SGHNT and CDR2 YENEEA. The DNA for the CDR3 is TGTGCCAGCAGCTCCGGACAGGGGGCCTCTACTGAAGCTTTCTTT. It yields the protein CASSSGQGASTEAFF.

The chain is built from TRBV28 and TRBJ2-5; 11 bases fit TRBD2. CDR1 and CDR2 (germline): MDHEN, SYDVKM. The CDR3 is made up of 16 amino acids. J lost 3 bases, V lost 9 bases, and 12 bases had no gene match. CDR3 loop: CASNRRGTSGKETQYF. The CDR3 bases are TGTGCCAGTAATAGAAGGGGGACTAGCGGAAAAGAGACCCAGTACTTC.

This clone occurred once. The chain carries TRBV12-5 and TRBJ2-2; TRBD1 matches at 7 bases. CDR1 LGHNT and CDR2 FRNRAP come from the germline V gene. V shed 2 bases and J 4 bases; nucleotides not matched to a gene: 7. The CDR3 loop spans 16 amino acids. The CDR3 region is CASGLPRTGATGELFF. The CDR3 DNA reads as TGTGCTAGTGGTTTGCCCCGGACAGGAGCCACCGGGGAGCTGTTTTTT. Looking up the rest from reference TRBV12-5 and TRBJ2-2 gives the full variable domain: DARVTQTPRHKVTEMGQEVTMRCQPILGHNTVFWYRQTMMQGLELLAYFRNRAPLDDSGMPKDRFSAEMPDATLATLKIQPSEPRDSAVYFCASGLPRTGATGELFFGEGSRLTVL.

This clone was detected only a few times. V gene TRBV7-6 combines with J gene TRBJ2-2, with 14 bases that match TRBD2. Looked up from germline, CDR1 is SGHVS and CDR2 is FNYEAQ. J gave up 1 base and V 3 bases, and 7 bases lay outside the gene matches. The CDR3 loop spans 19 amino acids. As DNA, the CDR3 is TGTGCCAGCAGCTTCGCGGGACTAGCGGGAGTAAGGAACACCGGGGAGCTGTTTTTT. It specifies CASSFAGLAGVRNTGELFF.

The sample holds a few counts of this clone. V and J are TRBV10-3 and TRBJ2-1, with 14 bases lining up with TRBD2. The V and J ends lost 6 bases and 8 bases, in that order; junction bases with no gene match: 9. This CDR3 spans 16 amino acids. Per the germline V gene, CDR1 is ENHRY and CDR2 is SYGVKD. CDR3 coding DNA: TGTGCCATCAGAGGACGACTAGCGGGAGGGAAAGATGAGCAGTTCTTC. Translation: CAIRGRLAGGKDEQFF.

The V gene is TRBV19, the J gene TRBJ2-7, with TRBD1 as a possible D gene (6 bases). V shed 3 bases and J shed 3 bases, with 18 bases lying between them. The CDR3 contains 16 residues. Per the germline V gene, CDR1 is LNHDA and CDR2 is SQIVND (reference sequence). The CDR3 DNA sequence: TGTGCCAGTAGTATGTGGACAGTCCAAGGCCTCTACGAGCAGTACTTC. Residues: CASSMWTVQGLYEQYF.

The chain is built from TRBV5-4 and TRBJ2-2; D remains unclear. Deletions cut 0 bases from V and 6 bases from J, with 3 bases between. The CDR3 loop spans 12 amino acids. Per the germline V gene, CDR1 is SGHNT and CDR2 is YYREEE (reference sequence). CDR3 residues: CASSLASGELFF. The CDR3 DNA reads as TGTGCCAGCAGCTTGGCCTCCGGGGAGCTGTTTTTT.

The rearrangement uses TRBV12-5 and TRBJ2-5; TRBD2 agrees at 7 bases. The ends lost 0 bases at V and 5 bases at J; junction bases unmatched: 15. Per the germline V gene, CDR1 is LGHNT and CDR2 is FRNRAP. The length of the CDR3 is 18 residues. The CDR3 spells CASGLVWVAGVSFETQYF. DNA for the CDR3: TGTGCTAGTGGTTTGGTATGGGTGGCGGGAGTTAGCTTCGAGACCCAGTACTTC.

As concerns this clone: No conserved phenylalanine or tryptophan is present at the end of the CDR3, so a read error is the likely explanation. The limits of the CDR3 on the DNA are not certain, so only TCRdb's listed CDR3 is given. The rearrangement links TRBV4-2 to TRBJ2-7; TRBD2, the table's D call, lacks a check against the DNA. The CDR3 region is 15 residues in length, termini included. From germline, CDR1 is LGHNA and CDR2 YNFKEQ. CDR3: CASSPGLAVKYEKYL.

This chain joins TRBV7-6 and TRBJ2-1; 9 nucleotides line up with TRBD1. Losses at the gene ends were 0 bases for V and 9 bases for J; bases not matched to a gene: 0. The CDR3 loop spans 13 amino acids. CDR1 and CDR2 from the germline V gene are SGHVS and FNYEAQ. CDR3 residues: CASSLAGQGEQFF. The CDR3 nucleotides are TGTGCCAGCAGCTTAGCGGGACAGGGTGAGCAGTTCTTC.

The J gene is TRBJ1-3, the V gene TRBV9; 8 bases agree with TRBD1. With V trimmed by 1 base and J by 0 bases, 9 bases remained unmatched. CDR1 SGDLS and CDR2 YYNGEE come from the germline V gene. The CDR3 is 18 amino acids. The CDR3 coding sequence is TGTGCCAGCAGCGTAAACCCTCCGGGACAGGTCTCTGGAAACACCATATATTTT. Protein sequence: CASSVNPPGQVSGNTIYF.

This clone was seen a few times. The chain couples TRBV4-2 to TRBJ2-2; 8 positions agree with TRBD2. The CDR3 is 15 amino acids. CDR1 is LGHNA and CDR2 is YNFKEQ in the germline V gene. The J segment lost 5 bases and the V segment lost 8 bases, leaving 10 bases of the junction unmatched. The CDR3: CASGKSGSGTGELFF. The CDR3 nucleotides are TGTGCCAGCGGGAAAAGCGGGAGCGGGACCGGGGAGCTGTTTTTT.

This clone has only a few counts. The chain links TRBV7-8 to TRBJ1-5, with D maybe TRBD1 (6 bases). V dropped 5 bases and J dropped 11 bases, with 31 bases sitting between them. This CDR3 is built from 18 residues. Germline CDR1 reads SGHVS; CDR2 reads FQNEAQ. The CDR3 sequence: CASSPTHSTTGFQRSQHF. The CDR3 DNA sequence: TGTGCCAGCAGCCCAACGCATAGTACTACAGGGTTCCAGAGGTCCCAGCATTTT.

The chain has TRBV5-4 and TRBJ2-5, with 9 bases aligning to TRBD2. Germline-derived CDR1 and CDR2 are SGHNT and YYREEE (reference sequence). V gave up 4 bases and J gave up 3 bases; unmatched junction bases: 7. This CDR3 comprises 15 residues. This CDR3 reads CASSVLTSGKETQYF. The CDR3 DNA sequence: TGTGCCAGCAGCGTTCTGACTAGCGGTAAAGAGACCCAGTACTTC. Together with reference TRBV5-4 and TRBJ2-5, the CDR3 gives the full variable domain: ETGVTQSPTHLIKTRGQQVTLRCSSQSGHNTVSWYQQALGQGPQFIFQYYREEENGRGNFPPRFSGLQFPNYSSELNVNALELDDSALYLCASSVLTSGKETQYFGPGTRLLVL.

The V call is TRBV5-1, the J call TRBJ1-4; TRBD1 might be the D (6 bases). Trimming removed 3 bases at V and 8 bases at J, with 8 bases between. In germline, CDR1 is SGHRS, CDR2 YFSETQ. There are 12 residues in the CDR3. CDR3 DNA sequence: TGCGCCAGCAGCTCAACAGGGGAAAAACTGTTTTTT. This gives the protein CASSSTGEKLFF.

The chain couples TRBV5-6 to TRBJ2-7; 7 nucleotides match TRBD1. This CDR3 region has 13 residues. Germline CDR1 reads SGHDT; CDR2 reads YYEEEE. The J segment lost 6 bases and the V segment lost 1 base, leaving 4 bases of the junction unmatched. CDR3 DNA: TGTGCCAGCAGCTTGTTGAACAGGGGCGAGCAGTACTTC. Translation gives CASSLLNRGEQYF.